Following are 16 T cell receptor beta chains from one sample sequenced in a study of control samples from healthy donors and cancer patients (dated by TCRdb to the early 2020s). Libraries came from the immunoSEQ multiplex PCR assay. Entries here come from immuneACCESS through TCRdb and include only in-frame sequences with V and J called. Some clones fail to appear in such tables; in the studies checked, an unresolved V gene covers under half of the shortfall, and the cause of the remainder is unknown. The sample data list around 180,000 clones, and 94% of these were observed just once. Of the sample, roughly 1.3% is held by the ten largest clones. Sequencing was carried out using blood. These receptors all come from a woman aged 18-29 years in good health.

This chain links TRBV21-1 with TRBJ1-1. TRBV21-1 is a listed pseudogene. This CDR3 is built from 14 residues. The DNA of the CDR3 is TGTGCCAGCAGCACCGGGACTCCGAACACTGAAGCTTTCTTT. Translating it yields CASSTGTPNTEAFF.

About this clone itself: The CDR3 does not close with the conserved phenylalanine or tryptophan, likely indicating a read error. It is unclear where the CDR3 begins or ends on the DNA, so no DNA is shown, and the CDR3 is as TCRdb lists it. The CDR3 region is CASSVIRGQGGDFI. V usage is TRBV7-2 and J usage is TRBJ1-2; the table assigns TRBD1, which was not confirmed against the DNA. Both ends counted, the CDR3 spans 14 residues. Germline V gene sequence: CDR1 SGHTA, CDR2 FQGNSA.

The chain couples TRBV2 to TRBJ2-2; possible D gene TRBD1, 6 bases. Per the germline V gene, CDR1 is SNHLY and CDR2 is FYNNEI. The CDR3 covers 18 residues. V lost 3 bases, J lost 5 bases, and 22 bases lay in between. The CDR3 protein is CASSDDGATGWRTGELFF. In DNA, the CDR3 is TGTGCCAGCAGTGACGATGGCGCTACAGGGTGGAGAACCGGGGAGCTGTTTTTT.

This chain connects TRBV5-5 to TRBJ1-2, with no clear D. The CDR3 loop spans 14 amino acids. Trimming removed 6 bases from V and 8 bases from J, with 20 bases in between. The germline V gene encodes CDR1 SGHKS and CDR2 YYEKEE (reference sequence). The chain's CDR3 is CASTLGRSVLGYTF. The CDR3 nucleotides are TGTGCCAGCACCTTAGGCAGGTCTGTGTTAGGCTACACCTTC.

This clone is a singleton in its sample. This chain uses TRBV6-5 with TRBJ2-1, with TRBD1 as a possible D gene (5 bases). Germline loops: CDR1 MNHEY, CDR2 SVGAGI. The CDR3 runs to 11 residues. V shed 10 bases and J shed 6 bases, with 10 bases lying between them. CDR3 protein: CATWQGNEQFF. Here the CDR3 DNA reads TGTGCCACATGGCAGGGCAATGAGCAGTTCTTC.

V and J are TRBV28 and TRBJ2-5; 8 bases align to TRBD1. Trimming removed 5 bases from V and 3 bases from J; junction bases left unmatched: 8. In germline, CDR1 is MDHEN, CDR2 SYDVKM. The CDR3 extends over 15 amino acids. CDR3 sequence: CASSLRTGKKETQYF. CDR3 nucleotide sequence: TGTGCCAGCAGTCTGCGGACAGGGAAAAAAGAGACCCAGTACTTC.

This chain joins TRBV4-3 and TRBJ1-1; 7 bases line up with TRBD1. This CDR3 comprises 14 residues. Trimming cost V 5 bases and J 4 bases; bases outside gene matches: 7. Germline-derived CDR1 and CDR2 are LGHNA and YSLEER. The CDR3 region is CASSSGAGGTEAFF. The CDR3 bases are TGCGCCAGCAGCTCAGGAGCAGGGGGCACTGAAGCTTTCTTT.

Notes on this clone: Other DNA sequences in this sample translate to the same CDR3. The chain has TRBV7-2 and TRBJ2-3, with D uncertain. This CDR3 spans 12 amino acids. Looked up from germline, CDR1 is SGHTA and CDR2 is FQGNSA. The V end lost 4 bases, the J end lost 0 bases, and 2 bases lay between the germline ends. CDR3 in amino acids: CASSYSTDTQYF. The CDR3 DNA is TGTGCCAGCAGCTACAGCACAGATACGCAGTATTTT.

CDR3 region: CASSLAALRQGAPGELFF. DNA of the CDR3: TGTGCCAGCAGCTTAGCCGCTCTCCGGCAGGGGGCGCCCGGGGAGCTGTTTTTT. This chain uses TRBV7-2 with TRBJ2-2; 8 bases line up with TRBD1. The CDR3 sequence is 18 residues long. The V gene's germline CDR1 is SGHTA and CDR2 FQGNSA. V lost 0 bases and J lost 6; bases outside the gene matches: 12.

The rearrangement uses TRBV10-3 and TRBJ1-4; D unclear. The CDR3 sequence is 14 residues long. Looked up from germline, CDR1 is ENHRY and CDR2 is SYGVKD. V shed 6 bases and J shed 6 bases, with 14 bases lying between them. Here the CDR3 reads CAIRGSLVDEKLFF. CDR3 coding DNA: TGTGCCATCAGGGGAAGTTTAGTAGATGAAAAACTGTTTTTT.

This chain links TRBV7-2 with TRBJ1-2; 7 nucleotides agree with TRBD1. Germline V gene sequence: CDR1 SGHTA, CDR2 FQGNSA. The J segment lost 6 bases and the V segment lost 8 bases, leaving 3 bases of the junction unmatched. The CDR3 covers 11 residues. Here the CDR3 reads CASGDRDGYTF. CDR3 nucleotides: TGTGCCAGCGGCGACAGGGATGGCTACACCTTC.

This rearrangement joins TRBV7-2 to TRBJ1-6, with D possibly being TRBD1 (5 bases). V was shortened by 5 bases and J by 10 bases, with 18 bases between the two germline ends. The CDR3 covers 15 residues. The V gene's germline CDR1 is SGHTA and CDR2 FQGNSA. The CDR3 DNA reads TGTGCCAGCAGCCCACCGGGACCGGGAGGATCACCCCTCCACTTT. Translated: CASSPPGPGGSPLHF.

CDR3 DNA: TGCAGCGTTGGAGTTGGGACCCCTGAAGCTTTCTTT. It specifies CSVGVGTPEAFF. This chain joins TRBV29-1 and TRBJ1-1, with a weak D call TRBD1 (5 bases). V shed 4 bases and J shed 6 bases, with 12 bases lying between them. This CDR3 is 12 amino acids long. CDR1 is SQVTM, CDR2 ANQGSEA, per germline. The full variable domain, its missing parts supplied by reference TRBV29-1 and TRBJ1-1, is SAVISQKPSRDICQRGTSLTIQCQVDSQVTMMFWYRQQPGQSLTLIATANQGSEATYESGFVIDKFPISRPNLTFSTLTVSNMSPEDSSIYLCSVGVGTPEAFFGQGTRLTVV.

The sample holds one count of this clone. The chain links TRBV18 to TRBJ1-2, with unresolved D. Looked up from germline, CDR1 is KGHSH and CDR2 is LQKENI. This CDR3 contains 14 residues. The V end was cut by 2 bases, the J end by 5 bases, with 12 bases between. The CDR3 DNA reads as TGTGCCAGCTCACCAAGCAGCGGTACTTATGGCTACACCTTC. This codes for CASSPSSGTYGYTF.

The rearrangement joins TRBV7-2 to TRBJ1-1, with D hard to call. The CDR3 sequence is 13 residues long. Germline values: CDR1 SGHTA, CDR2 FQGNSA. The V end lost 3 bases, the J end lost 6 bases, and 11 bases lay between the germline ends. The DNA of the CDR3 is TGTGCCAGCAGCTTGGGCCTAGGCGCTGAAGCTTTCTTT. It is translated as CASSLGLGAEAFF. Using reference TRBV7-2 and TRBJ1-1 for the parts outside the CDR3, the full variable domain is GAGVSQSPSNKVTEKGKDVELRCDPISGHTALYWYRQSLGQGLEFLIYFQGNSAPDKSGLPSDRFSAERTGGSVSTLTIQRTQQEDSAVYLCASSLGLGAEAFFGQGTRLTVV.

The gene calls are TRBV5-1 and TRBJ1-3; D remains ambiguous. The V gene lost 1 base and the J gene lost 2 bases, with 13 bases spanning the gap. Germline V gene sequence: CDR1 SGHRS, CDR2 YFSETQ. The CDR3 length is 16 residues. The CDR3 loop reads CASSLRSETTGNTIYF. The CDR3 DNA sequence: TGCGCCAGCAGCTTGAGGTCGGAGACCACTGGAAACACCATATATTTT.